The clone carrying this TCR beta chain was observed many times. The antigen remains unidentified. These data belong to a study of T-cell reconstitution after alpha-beta-depleted transplantation in children. Study outcomes and limitations: About two months after transplant, alpha-beta T cells reportedly came from several hundred expanded graft clones. T-cell counts and diversity at one year post-transplant came mainly from newly produced T cells.

The V gene end was trimmed by 3 bases and the J gene end by 8 bases; junction bases not matched to a gene: 4. The CDR3 runs to 13 residues. The germline CDR1 and CDR2 sequences are SGHDN and FVKESK. Researchers prepared the TCRbeta library using unique molecular identifiers, the study reports. TCRdb reanalysed the PCR reads using MiXCR and keeps one entry per CDR3 protein. The data hold over 90,000 distinct CDR3 sequences, with approximately 8% observed a single time. This TCR derives from a boy aged 2 to 10 with acute lymphoblastic leukemia, due to receive a stem cell transplant. This specimen consisted of PBMCs, obtained before TCRalphabeta/CD19-depleted stem cell transplant. The V gene is TRBV14, the J gene TRBJ2-1, with 7 bases aligning to TRBD1. The CDR3 sequence: CASSQGTGDEQFF. CDR3 DNA sequence: TGTGCCAGCAGCCAGGGTACAGGGGATGAGCAGTTCTTC.